This TCR beta chain was recovered during a study of T cell responses to AZD1222 COVID-19 vaccine. The study, taken as a whole, reports: When two AZD1222 doses had been given, Spike-specific TCR breadth and depth rose.

Sequenced by immunoSEQ multiplex PCR; TCRdb stores in-frame clones only, minus some. The repertoire has about 140,000 clones, 92% of them found once; the top ten carry under 4.5%. After removal of 5 bases from V and 2 bases from J, the junction contained 3 bases not matched to a gene. CDR1 SEHNR and CDR2 FQNEAQ come from the germline V gene (reference sequence). The CDR3 runs 14 residues. With respect to this clone: Its antigen remains unknown.

The chain couples TRBV7-9 to TRBJ2-7; 10 nucleotides align to TRBD1. The receptor was isolated from an adult who received the AZD1222 COVID-19 vaccine. The sequenced sample was peripheral blood, obtained 28 days after the second AZD1222 dose. CDR3 DNA sequence: TGTGCCAGCAGCACTGGACAGGGGGCCTACGAGCAGTACTTC. Amino acid sequence: CASSTGQGAYEQYF.